This T cell receptor beta chain emerged from a study of T cells in Graves' hyperthyroidism and ophthalmopathy. From germline, CDR1 is MGHDK and CDR2 SYGVNS. The CDR3 length is 16 residues. Amplification of TCR beta CDR3 regions was performed using RNA transcripts as template. The TCR CDR3 was amplified in a first-round RT-PCR using the HTBI primer set. Each CDR3 protein gets one entry after TCRdb re-called the multiplex PCR reads with MiXCR. In the table there are some 600,000 distinct CDR3 sequences, approximately 15% of which are singletons. A word on this clonotype: A much larger clone lies a single base off, so this may be a read error.

What was sequenced was blood. This receptor was taken from a woman between 25 and 40 years old with Graves' hyperthyroidism that later progressed to Graves' ophthalmopathy. The chain recombines TRBV25-1 with TRBJ2-1; 9 bases fit TRBD1. The CDR3 reads CASSDLTRGQGNEQLF. The CDR3 DNA follows: TGTGCCAGCAGTGACCTCACTAGGGGACAGGGCAATGAGCAGCTCTTC.